The 31 T cell receptor beta chains in this list originate from one sample, sequenced in a study of human T cells and chemical hapten exposure. Each CDR3 protein is one row after TCRdb ran MiXCR on the RACE reads. The sample includes roughly 250,000 distinct CDR3 sequences, 7% to 10% seen only once; the top ten take 2% to 2.5%. Documented time point: pre-sensitization, week 0. This sample's treatment: therapeutic diphenylcyclopropenone sensitization with weekly scalp DPC. This material consisted of whole blood, taken in connection with sensitization to the hapten diphenylcyclopropenone (DPC). Source of these receptors: a middle-aged woman with alopecia areata. Some clones in this sample may be carry-over from other donors' samples.

This clonotype occurred a few times. The rearrangement joins TRBV28 to TRBJ2-7; 9 bases fit TRBD2. CDR3 size: 14 residues. Germline V gene sequence: CDR1 MDHEN, CDR2 SYDVKM. Trimming took 6 bases from V and 2 from J; bases not matched to a gene: 5. The CDR3 DNA reads as TGTGCCAGCAGAGGGACTAGCCGGACCTACGAGCAGTACTTC. Its protein product is CASRGTSRTYEQYF. The full variable domain, in which reference TRBV28 and TRBJ2-7 provide the parts outside the CDR3, is DVKVTQSSRYLVKRTGEKVFLECVQDMDHENMFWYRQDPGLGLRLIYFSYDVKMKEKGDIPEGYSVSREKKERFSLILESASTNQTSMYLCASRGTSRTYEQYFGPGTRLTVT.

This clonotype was observed a handful of times. The chain is built from TRBV29-1 and TRBJ2-7; maybe TRBD2 (7 bases). Germline CDR1 reads SQVTM; CDR2 reads ANQGSEA. V was shortened by 0 bases and J by 5 bases, with 17 bases between the two germline ends. This CDR3 comprises 15 residues. CDR3 in amino acids: CSVEDLGGLGNEQYF. CDR3 nucleotides: TGCAGCGTTGAAGATCTGGGGGGGCTCGGGAACGAGCAGTACTTC.

The chain employs TRBV28 and TRBJ2-7, with 12 bases identical to TRBD1. The junction had 8 bases not matched to a gene; V was cut back by 3 bases and J by 5 bases. There are 16 residues in the CDR3. Germline V gives CDR1 MDHEN, CDR2 SYDVKM. The CDR3 region is CASSFIRDRGRDEQYF. DNA of the CDR3: TGTGCCAGCAGTTTTATCAGGGACAGGGGGCGTGACGAGCAGTACTTC.

The chain uses TRBV29-1 and TRBJ2-1; possibly TRBD2 for D (5 bases). Germline CDR1 and CDR2: SQVTM and ANQGSEA. The CDR3 consists of 15 residues. The V end lost 6 bases, the J end lost 3 bases, and 18 bases lay between the germline ends. This CDR3 is CSVAKDWNIYNEQFF. The DNA for the CDR3 is TGCAGCGTAGCTAAGGACTGGAATATCTACAATGAGCAGTTCTTC.

This chain connects TRBV27 to TRBJ2-7; TRBD2 aligns across 10 bases. The CDR3 is 15 residues long. CDR1 and CDR2 from the germline V gene are MNHEY and SMNVEV (reference sequence). The trim removed 3 bases at V and 6 bases at J, leaving 8 bases unmatched. The CDR3 is CASSFGLAGVTEQYF. The CDR3 DNA is TGTGCCAGCAGTTTCGGTCTAGCGGGAGTAACCGAGCAGTACTTC.

This clonotype showed up just a few times. The chain carries TRBV12-3 or TRBV12-4 and TRBJ1-6, with a possible D match to TRBD1 (6 bases). The V end was cut by 4 bases, the J end by 5 bases, with 6 bases between. The CDR3 is 13 amino acids. CDR3 bases: TGTGCCAGCAGTTCAGGGGATAATTCACCCCTCCACTTT. Protein product: CASSSGDNSPLHF.

This clonotype was seen more than once but under ten times. This chain connects TRBV7-9 to TRBJ2-3; D uncertain. V shed 2 bases and J shed 1 base, with 10 bases lying between them. The germline gives CDR1 SEHNR, CDR2 FQNEAQ (reference sequence). This CDR3 spans 15 amino acids. The CDR3: CASSLSGPGTDTQYF. The CDR3 DNA reads as TGTGCCAGCAGCTTATCTGGGCCAGGCACAGATACGCAGTATTTT.

This clonotype has ten or more counts. This chain connects TRBV4-1 to TRBJ1-1; D is undetermined. The CDR3 runs to 15 residues. Germline-derived CDR1 and CDR2 are MGHRA and YSYEKL. The V end lost 2 bases, the J end lost 4 bases, and 14 bases lay between the germline ends. CDR3 protein: CASSQRRVTSTEAFF. CDR3 DNA sequence: TGCGCCAGCAGCCAAAGGAGGGTCACGAGCACTGAAGCTTTCTTT.

The rearrangement links TRBV20-1 to TRBJ1-5; D uncertain. In germline, CDR1 is DFQATT, CDR2 SNEGSKA (reference sequence). The ends were cut back, 0 bases at V and 5 bases at J, with 11 bases in the middle. CDR3 length: 14 amino acids. In DNA form, the CDR3 reads TGCAGTGCTAGAGATCCAAGAGCGGATCAGCCCCAGCATTTT. It encodes CSARDPRADQPQHF.

There are many counts of this clonotype. The rearrangement links TRBV20-1 to TRBJ2-7, with TRBD2 matching 9 bases. CDR1 is DFQATT and CDR2 is SNEGSKA in the germline V gene (reference sequence). Trimming at V came to 0 bases and at J to 1 base, leaving 7 bases not matched to a gene. The CDR3 runs 16 residues. The CDR3 nucleotides read TGCAGTGCTAGAGACCCCCTAGCGGGGATATCCTACGAGCAGTACTTC. This encodes CSARDPLAGISYEQYF.

This clonotype showed up many times. This chain connects TRBV29-1 to TRBJ1-5; weak D call: TRBD1 (6 bases). The V and J ends lost 3 bases and 7 bases respectively, with 13 bases between them. Germline lookup yields CDR1 SQVTM and CDR2 ANQGSEA. This CDR3 spans 13 amino acids. The CDR3 loop is CSVDWGQGQPQHF. In DNA form, the CDR3 reads TGCAGCGTTGATTGGGGGCAGGGACAGCCCCAGCATTTT.

This clonotype was observed a few times. The chain links TRBV20-1 to TRBJ2-7, with D perhaps matching TRBD2 (5 bases). This CDR3 contains 15 residues. Germline loops: CDR1 DFQATT, CDR2 SNEGSKA (reference sequence). Trimming removed 0 bases from V and 3 bases from J, with 15 bases in between. The CDR3 sequence is CSARDFRETSYEQYF. The CDR3, as DNA: TGCAGTGCTAGAGATTTTAGGGAGACGAGCTACGAGCAGTACTTC.

In its sample, this clonotype was seen many times. The chain has TRBV5-1 and TRBJ1-1; unclear D gene. Trimming removed 0 bases from V and 0 bases from J, with 6 bases in between. This CDR3 comprises 14 residues. Germline CDR1 is SGHRS and CDR2 is YFSETQ. The CDR3 coding sequence is TGCGCCAGCAGCTTGGATTCGGTGAACACTGAAGCTTTCTTT. Translated: CASSLDSVNTEAFF. Using reference TRBV5-1 and TRBJ1-1 for the parts outside the CDR3, the full variable domain is KAGVTQTPRYLIKTRGQQVTLSCSPISGHRSVSWYQQTPGQGLQFLFEYFSETQRNKGNFPGRFSGRQFSNSRSEMNVSTLELGDSALYLCASSLDSVNTEAFFGQGTRLTVV.

This sequence joins TRBV12-3 or TRBV12-4 and TRBJ1-5; D remains unclear. This CDR3 comprises 15 residues. Trimming pared 5 bases from V and 3 bases from J, leaving 14 bases between. CDR3 residues: CASSLRALVNQPQHF. The CDR3 bases are TGTGCCAGCAGTCTGAGGGCTTTGGTCAATCAGCCCCAGCATTTT.

The gene calls are TRBV5-1 and TRBJ1-1, with D possibly being TRBD1 (6 bases). The germline CDR1 and CDR2 sequences are SGHRS and YFSETQ. V dropped 5 bases and J dropped 0 bases, with 14 bases sitting between them. This CDR3 comprises 15 residues. CDR3 region: CASRGTGPLNTEAFF. CDR3 nucleotides: TGCGCCAGCAGAGGAACAGGGCCTTTGAACACTGAAGCTTTCTTT. Filled out from reference TRBV5-1 and TRBJ1-1, the complete variable domain reads KAGVTQTPRYLIKTRGQQVTLSCSPISGHRSVSWYQQTPGQGLQFLFEYFSETQRNKGNFPGRFSGRQFSNSRSEMNVSTLELGDSALYLCASRGTGPLNTEAFFGQGTRLTVV.

In its sample, this clonotype was seen many times. This sequence joins TRBV28 and TRBJ1-2, with D tentatively TRBD1 (5 bases). Trimming stripped 6 bases from V and 4 bases from J, with 12 bases between. The germline gives CDR1 MDHEN, CDR2 SYDVKM. CDR3 size: 13 residues. CDR3 in amino acids: CASSPRTFYGYTF. CDR3 sequence (DNA): TGTGCCAGCAGCCCAAGGACATTCTATGGCTACACCTTC.

This clonotype was detected a few times. This chain links TRBV10-3 with TRBJ2-1; 10 bases are shared with TRBD1. Germline lookup yields CDR1 ENHRY and CDR2 SYGVKD. The CDR3 has 16 residues. The junction had 6 bases not matched to a gene; V was cut back by 5 bases and J by 2 bases. This CDR3 is CAISRTGTGAYNEQFF. The CDR3 bases are TGTGCCATCAGTAGAACCGGGACAGGGGCCTACAATGAGCAGTTCTTC.

This clonotype came up a few times. J is TRBJ2-3 and V is TRBV12-3 or TRBV12-4, with TRBD2 as a possible D gene (5 bases). The CDR3 covers 15 residues. The V end lost 6 bases, the J end lost 1 base, and 14 bases lay between the germline ends. The CDR3 DNA is TGTGCCAGCAGCAGAACTAGAGGCGGCACAGATACGCAGTATTTT. Translating gives CASSRTRGGTDTQYF.

The rearrangement joins TRBV19 to TRBJ2-4, with 8 nucleotides matching TRBD2. J lost 7 bases, V lost 10 bases, and 12 bases had no gene match. CDR1 is LNHDA and CDR2 is SQIVND in the germline V gene (reference sequence). This CDR3 is 14 amino acids long. CDR3 loop: CATSPPGLGNIQYF. DNA of the CDR3: TGTGCCACCTCACCCCCGGGACTAGGTAACATTCAGTACTTC.

The chain has TRBV20-1 and TRBJ2-7, with no clear D. The CDR3 has 13 residues. The germline V and J ends were trimmed by 0 bases and 1 base, with 7 bases remaining between them. Germline lookup yields CDR1 DFQATT and CDR2 SNEGSKA (reference sequence). The CDR3 DNA is TGCAGTGCTAGAGATCTTGGGTCCTACGAGCAGTACTTC. It yields the protein CSARDLGSYEQYF.

This clonotype showed up many times. The J gene is TRBJ1-1, the V gene TRBV6-2 or TRBV6-3; D ambiguous. V shed 6 bases and J shed 6 bases, with 11 bases lying between them. The germline gives CDR1 MNHEY, CDR2 SVGEGT. The CDR3 runs to 12 residues. The CDR3 loop is CASSPPWAEAFF. The DNA for the CDR3 is TGTGCCAGCAGCCCCCCCTGGGCTGAAGCTTTCTTT.

The chain carries TRBV29-1 and TRBJ2-1, with TRBD2 matching 10 bases. The CDR3 has 11 residues. J gave up 9 bases and V 7 bases, and 3 bases lay outside the gene matches. Germline CDR1 SQVTM, CDR2 ANQGSEA. DNA of the CDR3: TGCAGCGGTAGCGGGAGGATTGAGCAGTTCTTC. Translation gives CSGSGRIEQFF.

This clonotype was observed at least ten times. The chain employs TRBV28 and TRBJ1-5, with 9 bases identical to TRBD1. Germline V lookup: CDR1 MDHEN, CDR2 SYDVKM. V dropped 6 bases and J dropped 7; count of bases not matched to a gene: 7. This CDR3 comprises 14 residues. Here the CDR3 reads CASRTGGLGQPQHF. The CDR3 nucleotides read TGTGCCAGCAGAACAGGGGGCTTAGGGCAGCCCCAGCATTTT.

The chain carries TRBV6-2 or TRBV6-3 and TRBJ2-1; 11 positions agree with TRBD2. The V gene end was trimmed by 6 bases and the J gene end by 12 bases; junction bases not matched to a gene: 7. The CDR3 has 13 amino acids. Looked up from germline, CDR1 is MNHEY and CDR2 is SVGEGT. CDR3 in DNA: TGTGCCAGCAGACCGGGACTAGCGGCATGGCAGTTCTTC. Amino acid sequence: CASRPGLAAWQFF.

This clonotype was detected only a few times. The V and J genes are TRBV6-2 or TRBV6-3 and TRBJ2-6; no clear D. CDR1 is MNHEY, CDR2 SVGEGT, per germline. V was pared by 5 bases and J by 0 bases, with 14 bases between. CDR3 length equals 17 residues. Here the CDR3 reads CASSTSDNNSGANVLTF. CDR3 nucleotides: TGTGCCAGCAGTACCTCAGATAATAACTCTGGGGCCAACGTCCTGACTTTC.

This clonotype showed up just a few times. This chain links TRBV28 with TRBJ2-7; 11 bases line up with TRBD2. The CDR3 is 15 amino acids. V trimming: 4 bases; J trimming: 5 bases; junction bases outside the gene matches: 7. Looked up from germline, CDR1 is MDHEN and CDR2 is SYDVKM. CDR3 bases: TGTGCCAGCAGTTCCCCCTTAGCGGGAGGGCACGAGCAGTACTTC. It is translated as CASSSPLAGGHEQYF.

This clonotype was seen a few times. The chain combines TRBV2 with TRBJ1-1; 7 bases map to TRBD1. V shed 6 bases and J 4 bases; nucleotides not matched to a gene: 8. This CDR3 has 14 amino acids. The germline gives CDR1 SNHLY, CDR2 FYNNEI. In DNA form, the CDR3 reads TGTGCCAGCAGCCTCCAGGGGGGAGGCACTGAAGCTTTCTTT. It is translated as CASSLQGGGTEAFF. The full variable domain, its missing parts supplied by reference TRBV2 and TRBJ1-1, is EPEVTQTPSHQVTQMGQEVILRCVPISNHLYFYWYRQILGQKVEFLVSFYNNEISEKSEIFDDQFSVERPDGSNFTLKIRSTKLEDSAMYFCASSLQGGGTEAFFGQGTRLTVV.

The chain recombines TRBV10-3 with TRBJ2-5; TRBD1 agrees at 9 bases. V lost 2 bases, J lost 4 bases, and 2 bases stayed unmatched. The germline V gene has CDR1 ENHRY and CDR2 SYGVKD. The CDR3 covers 14 residues. The CDR3 loop reads CAISEPGQGETQYF. As DNA, the CDR3 is TGTGCCATCAGTGAGCCGGGACAGGGAGAGACCCAGTACTTC.

The rearrangement links TRBV12-3 or TRBV12-4 to TRBJ1-1, with D tentatively TRBD1 (5 bases). The CDR3 has 13 amino acids. V was trimmed by 8 bases and J by 1 base, leaving 11 bases between them. CDR3 sequence: CASGRQQNTEAFF. The DNA of the CDR3 is TGTGCCAGCGGTAGACAGCAGAACACTGAAGCTTTCTTT.

The sample holds a few counts of this clonotype. This chain joins TRBV5-1 and TRBJ2-2; D remains unclear. This CDR3 contains 14 residues. CDR1 is SGHRS and CDR2 is YFSETQ in the germline V gene. V lost 3 bases, J lost 6 bases, and 12 bases lay in between. CDR3 loop: CASSSSTGAGELFF. CDR3 coding DNA: TGCGCCAGCAGCTCTTCGACTGGGGCCGGGGAGCTGTTTTTT.

This clonotype appeared many times. The chain carries TRBV7-2 and TRBJ2-7; the D gene is possibly TRBD1 (5 bases). Germline V gives CDR1 SGHTA, CDR2 FQGNSA. The V end lost 1 base, the J end lost 3 bases, and 10 bases lay between the germline ends. This CDR3 contains 14 residues. The CDR3 nucleotides are TGTGCCAGCAGCTTAGGGGTAGGGGTCTACGAGCAGTACTTC. It specifies CASSLGVGVYEQYF. Complete variable domain (other parts from reference TRBV7-2 and TRBJ2-7): GAGVSQSPSNKVTEKGKDVELRCDPISGHTALYWYRQSLGQGLEFLIYFQGNSAPDKSGLPSDRFSAERTGGSVSTLTIQRTQQEDSAVYLCASSLGVGVYEQYFGPGTRLTVT.